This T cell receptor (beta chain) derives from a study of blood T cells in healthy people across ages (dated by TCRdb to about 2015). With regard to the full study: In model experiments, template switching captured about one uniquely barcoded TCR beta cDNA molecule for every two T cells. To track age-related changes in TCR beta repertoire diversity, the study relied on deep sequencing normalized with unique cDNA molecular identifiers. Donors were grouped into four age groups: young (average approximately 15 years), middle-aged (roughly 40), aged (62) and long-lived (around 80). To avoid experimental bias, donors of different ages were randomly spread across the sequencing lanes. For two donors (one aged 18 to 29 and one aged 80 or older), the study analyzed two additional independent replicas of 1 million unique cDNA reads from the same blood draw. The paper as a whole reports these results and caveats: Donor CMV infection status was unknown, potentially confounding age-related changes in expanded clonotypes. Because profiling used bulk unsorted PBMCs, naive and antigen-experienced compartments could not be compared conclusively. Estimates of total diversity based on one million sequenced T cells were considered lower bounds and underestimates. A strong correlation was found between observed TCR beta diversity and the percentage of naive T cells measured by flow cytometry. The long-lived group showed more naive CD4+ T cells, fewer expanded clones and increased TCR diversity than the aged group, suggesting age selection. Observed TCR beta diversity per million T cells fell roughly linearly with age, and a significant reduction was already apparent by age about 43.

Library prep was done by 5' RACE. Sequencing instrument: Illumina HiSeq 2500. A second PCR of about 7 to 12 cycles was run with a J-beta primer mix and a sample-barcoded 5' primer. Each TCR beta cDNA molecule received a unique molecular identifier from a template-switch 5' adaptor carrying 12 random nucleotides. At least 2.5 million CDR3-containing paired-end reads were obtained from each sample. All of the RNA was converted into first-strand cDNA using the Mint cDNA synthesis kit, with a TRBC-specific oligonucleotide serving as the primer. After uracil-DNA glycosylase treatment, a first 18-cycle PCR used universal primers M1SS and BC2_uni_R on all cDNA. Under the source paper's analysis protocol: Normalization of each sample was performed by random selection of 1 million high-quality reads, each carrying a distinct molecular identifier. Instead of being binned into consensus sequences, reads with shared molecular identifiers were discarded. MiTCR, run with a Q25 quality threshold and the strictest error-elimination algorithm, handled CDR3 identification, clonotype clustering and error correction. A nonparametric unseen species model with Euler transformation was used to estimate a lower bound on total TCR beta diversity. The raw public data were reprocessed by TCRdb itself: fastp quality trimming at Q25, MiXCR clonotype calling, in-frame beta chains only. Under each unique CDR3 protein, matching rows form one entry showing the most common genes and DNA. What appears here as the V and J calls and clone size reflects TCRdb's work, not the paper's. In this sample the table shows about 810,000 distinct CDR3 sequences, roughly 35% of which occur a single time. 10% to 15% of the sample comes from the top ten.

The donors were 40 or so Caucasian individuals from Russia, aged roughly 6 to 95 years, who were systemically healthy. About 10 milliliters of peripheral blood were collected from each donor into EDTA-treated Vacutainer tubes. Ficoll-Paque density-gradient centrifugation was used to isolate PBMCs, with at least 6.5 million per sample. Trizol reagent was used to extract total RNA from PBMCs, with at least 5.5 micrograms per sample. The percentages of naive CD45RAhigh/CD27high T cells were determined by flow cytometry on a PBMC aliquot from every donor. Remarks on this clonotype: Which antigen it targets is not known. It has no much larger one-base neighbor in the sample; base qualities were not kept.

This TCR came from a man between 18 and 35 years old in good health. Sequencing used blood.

At the DNA level, the sequence is TGCGCCAGCAGCCAAGCCGTCAGGCCGAATGAAAAACTGTTTTTT. Its amino acids are CASSQAVRPNEKLFF. This chain is built from TRBV4-3 and TRBJ1-4, with the D gene call left open. Its CDR3 holds 15 amino acids, cysteine through phenylalanine. The CDR3 DNA has 45 bases and is translated from base 1. The germline V gene provides CDR1 LGHNA and CDR2 YSLEER. V and J lose 1 base and 5 bases, and a span of 11 bases separates them.